The 31 T cell receptor beta chains listed next were all sequenced from one sample in a study of post-analysis software for immune sequencing data. What these receptors recognize is not known. TCR beta cDNA libraries included unique molecular identifiers. TCRdb reprocessed the PCR reads with MiXCR, giving one entry per CDR3 protein. Seen here are about 770,000 distinct CDR3 sequences, roughly 46% observed once, and the top ten hold roughly 4.4%. General study results and limits: Included in a set of roughly five TRBV segments more frequent in patients than controls were TRBV5-6, TRBV5-1 and TRBV20-1.

The sequencing sample was made of blood. The receptors were sampled from a girl between 5 and 17 years old with multiple sclerosis.

Only a few counts were recorded for this clonotype. This chain links TRBV4-3 with TRBJ2-1, with a possible D match to TRBD1 (6 bases). There are 15 residues in the CDR3. Per germline, CDR1 LGHNA and CDR2 YSLEER. Between the trimmed V and J ends, which lost 2 bases and 7 bases, there was a span of 15 bases. The DNA for the CDR3 is TGCGCCAGCAGCCAACTCCACAACCAGGGGAATGAGCAGTTCTTC. As protein: CASSQLHNQGNEQFF.

V usage is TRBV6-1 and J usage is TRBJ2-6; perhaps TRBD1 as D (5 bases). The germline gives CDR1 MNHNS, CDR2 SASEGT. V was cut by 4 bases and J by 3 bases, with 22 bases left in between. The CDR3 is made up of 19 amino acids. The CDR3 reads CASSGEQAFRLFGANVLTF. The CDR3 DNA reads TGTGCCAGCAGTGGAGAACAGGCTTTCCGCTTATTTGGGGCCAACGTCCTGACTTTC.

There are a few counts of this clonotype. The chain uses TRBV5-1 and TRBJ2-3, with 9 positions matching TRBD2. The junction had 6 bases not matched to a gene; V was cut back by 2 bases and J by 2 bases. The CDR3 covers 16 residues. Germline lookup yields CDR1 SGHRS and CDR2 YFSETQ. CDR3 loop: CASSLGRLADTDTQYF. The DNA of the CDR3 is TGCGCCAGCAGCTTAGGAAGACTAGCGGACACAGATACGCAGTATTTT.

This clonotype turned up a few times. This rearrangement joins TRBV9 to TRBJ1-2, with D unresolved. Germline V gene sequence: CDR1 SGDLS, CDR2 YYNGEE. The CDR3 loop spans 11 amino acids. Trimming took off 4 bases at V and 6 bases at J, with 7 bases between the two ends. CDR3 loop: CASSTPNGYTF. CDR3 nucleotides: TGTGCCAGCAGCACCCCCAATGGCTACACCTTC.

Only a few counts were recorded for this clonotype. J is TRBJ1-2 and V is TRBV3-1; perhaps TRBD1 as D (5 bases). The CDR3 has 15 residues. Deletions cut 4 bases from V and 2 bases from J, with 14 bases between. The germline V gene has CDR1 LGHDT and CDR2 YNNKEL (reference sequence). CDR3 nucleotides: TGTGCCAGCAGCCCGACGCTGGGGACCAACTATGGCTACACCTTC. It is translated as CASSPTLGTNYGYTF.

With regard to this clonotype: This is likely a read error, given that the CDR3 carries no conserved phenylalanine or tryptophan at its end. This chain links TRBV4-3 with TRBJ1-2, with a possible D match to TRBD1 (5 bases). The length of the CDR3 is 16 residues. V lost 3 bases and J 2 bases, leaving 16 bases between the germline ends. CDR1 and CDR2 from the germline V gene are LGHNA and YSLEER. As DNA, the CDR3 is TGCGCCAGCAGCCACCGCCCCGGGACCCTCAACTATGGCTACACCTGC. Protein sequence: CASSHRPGTLNYGYTC.

In its sample, this clonotype was seen a few times. The rearrangement joins TRBV12-3 or TRBV12-4 to TRBJ2-1, with 7 bases fitting TRBD2. CDR3 length: 15 amino acids. Unmatched junction bases numbered 3, after V lost 1 base and J lost 3 bases. CDR3 protein: CASSLGGDYYNEQFF. CDR3 nucleotide sequence: TGTGCCAGCAGTTTAGGAGGGGACTACTACAATGAGCAGTTCTTC.

CDR3 residues: CSARVFGGGETQYF. The CDR3 nucleotides are TGCAGTGCTAGAGTCTTCGGCGGGGGAGAGACCCAGTACTTC. The chain couples TRBV20-1 to TRBJ2-5, with 7 bases aligning to TRBD2. CDR3 length equals 14 residues. The V segment lost 1 base and the J segment 4 bases; nucleotides outside the gene matches: 6. The germline gives CDR1 DFQATT, CDR2 SNEGSKA (reference sequence).

Of note for this clonotype: Sequence at one end of the junction differs from germline and may be a read error. V usage is TRBV27 and J usage is TRBJ1-2, with D possibly matching TRBD1 (5 bases). The CDR3 is 15 residues long. The V gene's germline CDR1 is MNHEY and CDR2 SMNVEV (reference sequence). CDR3: CTSSFTGRNGYGYTF. In DNA, the CDR3 is TGTACCAGCAGTTTCACGGGGCGGAACGGCTATGGCTACACCTTC.

The chain links TRBV7-3 to TRBJ2-2, with TRBD2 matching 9 bases. Germline CDR1 reads SGHTA; CDR2 reads FQGTGA. Germline trimming cut 0 bases from V and 6 bases from J; bases unmatched to any gene: 2. This CDR3 is 15 amino acids long. The CDR3 DNA is TGTGCCAGCAGCTTAACTAGCGGGAGTCCCGGGGAGCTGTTTTTT. This translates into CASSLTSGSPGELFF.

A few counts support this clonotype. This chain uses TRBV10-3 with TRBJ2-5; perhaps TRBD2 as D (6 bases). The CDR3 covers 15 residues. Germline assignment: CDR1 ENHRY and CDR2 SYGVKD. Trimming removed 4 bases at V and 1 base at J, with 13 bases between. The CDR3 DNA sequence: TGTGCCATCAGTGCGGCTAGCGCCGGCCAAGAGACCCAGTACTTC. Translating it yields CAISAASAGQETQYF.

This chain uses TRBV29-1 with TRBJ2-4; possibly TRBD1 for D (5 bases). The CDR3 is 13 residues long. V was pared by 4 bases and J by 2 bases, with 9 bases between. Germline values: CDR1 SQVTM, CDR2 ANQGSEA. The CDR3 loop is CSVGVDTKNIQYF. The CDR3 coding sequence is TGCAGCGTTGGGGTGGACACCAAAAACATTCAGTACTTC.

This clonotype was seen a handful of times. This chain uses TRBV20-1 with TRBJ2-1; the match to TRBD2 covers 8 bases. Per germline, CDR1 DFQATT and CDR2 SNEGSKA (reference sequence). CDR3 length equals 12 residues. CDR3 in amino acids: CSSGSSYNEQFF. CDR3 nucleotides: TGCAGCAGCGGGAGTAGCTACAATGAGCAGTTCTTC.

This chain uses TRBV19 with TRBJ2-1; TRBD2 might be the D (6 bases). Between the trimmed V and J ends, which lost 4 bases and 6 bases, there was a span of 16 bases. CDR1 and CDR2 (germline): LNHDA, SQIVND (reference sequence). This CDR3 has 15 residues. The CDR3 DNA sequence: TGTGCCAGTAGTACGCGGAGGGGCTCGGGCAATGAGCAGTTCTTC. Encoded protein: CASSTRRGSGNEQFF.

The J gene is TRBJ2-5, the V gene TRBV15; 8 nucleotides align to TRBD1. Germline V gene data show CDR1 as LNHNV and CDR2 as YYDKDF (reference sequence). CDR3 length: 15 amino acids. V was pared by 1 base and J by 3 bases, with 4 bases of the junction left unmatched. The DNA for the CDR3 is TGTGCCACCAGCAGAGGGGACAGGAGGGAAGAGACCCAGTACTTC. It encodes CATSRGDRREETQYF. Full variable domain (outside the CDR3, taken from reference TRBV15 and TRBJ2-5): DAMVIQNPRYQVTQFGKPVTLSCSQTLNHNVMYWYQQKSSQAPKLLFHYYDKDFNNEADTPDNFQSRRPNTSFCFLDIRSPGLGDTAMYLCATSRGDRREETQYFGPGTRLLVL.

V gene TRBV6-5 combines with J gene TRBJ2-3; D possibly matches TRBD1 or TRBD2 (6 bases each). From germline, CDR1 is MNHEY and CDR2 SVGAGI. The CDR3 is 14 amino acids. V dropped 6 bases and J dropped 2 bases, with 12 bases sitting between them. In DNA, the CDR3 is TGTGCCAGCAGAGAGGGGGGTCACACAGATACGCAGTATTTT. Encoded protein: CASREGGHTDTQYF.

This clonotype has only a few counts. The chain links TRBV4-3 to TRBJ2-5, with D possibly matching TRBD1 (5 bases). V gave up 0 bases and J gave up 5 bases, with 13 bases separating them. CDR1 and CDR2 (germline): LGHNA, YSLEER. The CDR3 is 15 amino acids. CDR3 in amino acids: CASSQDRVGAETQYF. The CDR3 DNA follows: TGCGCCAGCAGCCAAGATCGGGTAGGGGCCGAGACCCAGTACTTC.

The V and J genes are TRBV7-9 and TRBJ2-1, with 7 nucleotides matching TRBD2. This CDR3 contains 16 residues. J was trimmed by 8 bases and V by 1 base; bases with no gene match: 11. Germline CDR1 reads SEHNR; CDR2 reads FQNEAQ (reference sequence). DNA of the CDR3: TGTGCCAGCAGCTTAGATCTAGCGGCCGGGCGGGATGAGCAGTTCTTC. Its protein is CASSLDLAAGRDEQFF.

J is TRBJ2-1 and V is TRBV11-1; TRBD2 matches at 7 bases. This CDR3 is built from 13 residues. CDR1 and CDR2 (germline): SGHAT, FQDESV (reference sequence). V lost 5 bases, J lost 5 bases, and 3 bases stayed unmatched. This CDR3 is CASSRRGDNEQFF. The CDR3 coding sequence is TGTGCCAGCAGCCGTCGGGGGGACAATGAGCAGTTCTTC. The entire variable domain, with the rest obtained from reference TRBV11-1 and TRBJ2-1, is as follows: EAEVAQSPRYKITEKSQAVAFWCDPISGHATLYWYRQILGQGPELLVQFQDESVVDDSQLPKDRFSAERLKGVDSTLKIQPAELGDSAMYLCASSRRGDNEQFFGPGTRLTVL.

This clonotype has more than one count but fewer than ten. The V call is TRBV25-1, the J call TRBJ2-7; D remains unclear. This CDR3 has 14 amino acids. V was shortened by 1 base and J by 3 bases, with 10 bases between the two germline ends. CDR1 is MGHDK and CDR2 is SYGVNS in the germline V gene. The CDR3 loop is CASSEFGSDYEQYF. DNA of the CDR3: TGTGCCAGCAGTGAATTTGGTTCAGACTACGAGCAGTACTTC.

J is TRBJ2-3 and V is TRBV11-2; D ambiguous. Trimming stripped 5 bases from V and 4 bases from J, with 13 bases between. The CDR3 extends over 14 amino acids. Germline CDR1 is SGHAT and CDR2 is FQNNGV. The CDR3, as DNA: TGTGCCAGCAGCCATATCTCCTTTCCAGATACGCAGTATTTT. Translation gives CASSHISFPDTQYF.

The table lists this clonotype with a count of one. The chain employs TRBV6-1 and TRBJ2-1; TRBD2 is a possible D gene (6 bases). CDR1 is MNHNS and CDR2 is SASEGT in the germline V gene. V was trimmed by 0 bases and J by 6 bases, leaving 9 bases between them. This CDR3 comprises 14 residues. Here the CDR3 reads CASSEAGGVNEQFF. The DNA for the CDR3 is TGTGCCAGCAGTGAAGCAGGAGGGGTCAATGAGCAGTTCTTC.

The V gene is TRBV21-1, the J gene TRBJ2-7; the table assigns TRBD2, which was not confirmed against the DNA. TRBV21-1 constitutes a pseudogene. The CDR3 is 18 residues long. CDR3 DNA: TGTGCCAGCAGCACCGGGACTAGCGGGAGGTTTGCGGAAAACGAGCAGTACTTC. It is translated as CASSTGTSGRFAENEQYF.

This clonotype was found a few times. The chain has TRBV5-1 and TRBJ2-1; 8 positions agree with TRBD2. CDR3 length: 14 residues. Germline V CDR1 and CDR2: SGHRS, YFSETQ. V lost 4 bases, J lost 5 bases, and 5 bases stayed unmatched. For the CDR3, the DNA is TGCGCCAGCAGCCCGGGACTAGGGAACAATGAGCAGTTCTTC. Its translation is CASSPGLGNNEQFF.

This clonotype is a singleton in its sample. The gene calls are TRBV4-2 and TRBJ2-1, with a possible D match to TRBD2 (6 bases). This CDR3 is 15 amino acids long. Germline V gene lookup returns CDR1 LGHNA and CDR2 YNFKEQ. V was clipped by 2 bases and J by 5 bases, with 13 bases between them. The CDR3 DNA follows: TGTGCCAGCAGCCAAAGCGGGCTCTTAAACAATGAGCAGTTCTTC. It translates to CASSQSGLLNNEQFF.

The chain is built from TRBV29-1 and TRBJ2-1; 9 bases line up with TRBD2. CDR3 length: 14 amino acids. The V segment lost 3 bases and the J segment 7 bases; nucleotides outside the gene matches: 7. The germline V gene has CDR1 SQVTM and CDR2 ANQGSEA. The chain's CDR3 is CSVDGTSRENEQFF. CDR3 in DNA: TGCAGCGTTGACGGGACTAGCAGAGAGAATGAGCAGTTCTTC.

V and J are TRBV5-1 and TRBJ2-4; 8 bases align to TRBD2. The tail of the sequence fits TRBJ2-7 better, so the J call may be wrong. The CDR3 has 14 amino acids. Germline V gene data show CDR1 as SGHRS and CDR2 as YFSETQ. For the CDR3, the DNA is TGCGCCAGCAGCTTCAGCGGGAGCAACTACGAGCAGTACTTC. Its protein product is CASSFSGSNYEQYF.

This clonotype was seen a single time. The J gene is TRBJ2-1, the V gene TRBV7-2, with 8 bases that match TRBD1. The CDR3 is 14 amino acids. V trimming: 9 bases; J trimming: 9 bases; junction bases outside the gene matches: 13. CDR1 is SGHTA and CDR2 is FQGNSA in the germline V gene. Here the CDR3 reads CASSGQGMSTEQFF. The CDR3 coding sequence is TGTGCCAGTAGCGGACAGGGAATGTCCACTGAGCAGTTCTTC.

The sample holds a few counts of this clonotype. The chain carries TRBV6-1 and TRBJ2-7; D might be TRBD2 (6 bases). The germline V and J ends were trimmed by 6 bases and 3 bases, with 15 bases remaining between them. Germline V gene data show CDR1 as MNHNS and CDR2 as SASEGT. This CDR3 region has 14 residues. CDR3 region: CASSQAGTLYEQYF. DNA for the CDR3: TGTGCCAGCAGCCAAGCCGGGACTCTCTACGAGCAGTACTTC.

The chain uses TRBV20-1 and TRBJ2-3; D unclear. Between the trimmed V and J ends, which lost 0 bases and 6 bases, there was a span of 13 bases. The CDR3 is 14 residues long. From germline, CDR1 is DFQATT and CDR2 SNEGSKA (reference sequence). The CDR3 region has the DNA TGCAGTGCTAGAGATCTAGTCTTATTGGATACGCAGTATTTT. This encodes CSARDLVLLDTQYF.

This CDR3 reads CASSFYPGTSGSPNTGELFF. CDR3 in DNA: TGTGCCAGCAGCTTTTACCCCGGGACTAGTGGTTCCCCAAACACCGGGGAGCTGTTTTTT. V is TRBV7-6 and J is TRBJ2-2; 8 bases fit TRBD2. The V and J ends lost 3 bases and 2 bases, in that order; junction bases with no gene match: 17. Germline CDR1 is SGHVS and CDR2 is FNYEAQ. There are 20 residues in the CDR3.